The TCR beta chain under discussion was sequenced for a study of shared clonotypes between healthy human individuals. Overall study context: Used for every donor were three CD4 naive, three CD4 memory, two CD8 naive and one CD8 memory plate.

There are a few counts of this clone. Unmatched junction bases numbered 10, after V lost 4 bases and J lost 7 bases. CDR3 length: 15 residues. The germline V gene has CDR1 MGHRA and CDR2 YSYEKL. Generated by immunoSEQ multiplex PCR, the TCRdb table keeps only in-frame clones and is missing some. Of a few hundred thousand clones in the sample, 87% were seen once. The sample was memory CD8+ T cells sorted from blood. Regarding subset: CD45RO+ cells pooled with CCR7-negative TemRA cells. The chain is built from TRBV4-1 and TRBJ2-1; the match to TRBD2 covers 7 bases. The receptor comes from a man younger than 35 in good health. The CDR3 DNA is TGCGCCAGCAGCCTGGCGCCCAGCGGGATAAATGAGCAGTTCTTC. Translating it yields CASSLAPSGINEQFF.